These T cell receptor beta chains were read from a single sample in a study of blood T cell repertoires in COVID-19. Method: immunoSEQ multiplex PCR; TCRdb's copy keeps in-frame clones and lacks some. Among 200,000 to 300,000 clones, roughly 80% were seen once, and the ten largest hold about 3.2%. Material for sequencing was peripheral blood. These receptors came from a woman younger than 35 with acute or convalescent COVID-19. Both conserved end residues are part of each CDR3. The order of the fields is J gene, clone size, D gene, CDR3 length, V gene, CDR3 DNA, CDR3 protein. A D gene is named only where the DNA matches it firmly. Size is omitted from some rows. Given values are once, few, many or a class for expanded clones.

J: TRBJ1-2; size: -; D: TRBD1; length: 13; V: TRBV6-2/TRBV6-3; DNA: TGTGCCAGCAGTTCGACAGGGATCTATGGCTACACCTTC; CDR3: CASSSTGIYGYTF
J: TRBJ1-1; size: -; D: -; length: 14; V: TRBV9; DNA: TGTGCCAGCAGCCCGGGGGGCCCGAACACTGAAGCTTTCTTT; CDR3: CASSPGGPNTEAFF
J: TRBJ1-4; size: -; D: -; length: 14; V: TRBV19; DNA: TGTGCCAGTAGTGGGGCGGCAACTAATGAAAAACTGTTTTTT; CDR3: CASSGAATNEKLFF
J: TRBJ2-7; size: -; D: -; length: 14; V: TRBV5-6; DNA: TGTGCCAGCAGCTTGGGGACTGGCGCCTACGAGCAGTACTTC; CDR3: CASSLGTGAYEQYF
J: TRBJ2-7; size: -; D: -; length: 13; V: TRBV6-5; DNA: TGTGCCAGCAGTTACGAGGAGTCCTACGAGCAGTACTTC; CDR3: CASSYEESYEQYF
J: TRBJ2-2; size: -; D: TRBD1; length: 14; V: TRBV25-1; DNA: TGTGCCAGCAGTGACGCAGGGGGCCCCGGGGAGCTGTTTTTT; CDR3: CASSDAGGPGELFF
J: TRBJ2-7; size: few; D: TRBD2; length: 16; V: TRBV12-5; DNA: TGTGCTAGTGGCCCATACTTTAGCGGGAGTGGCTACGAGCAGTACTTC; CDR3: CASGPYFSGSGYEQYF
J: TRBJ2-7; size: -; D: TRBD2; length: 16; V: TRBV18; DNA: TGTGCCAGCTCACCTTACACCGGGACTAGCATCTACGAGCAGTACTTC; CDR3: CASSPYTGTSIYEQYF
J: TRBJ1-1; size: -; D: TRBD1; length: 14; V: TRBV27; DNA: TGTGCCAGCAGTTTAAACAGGGGGGACACTGAAGCTTTCTTT; CDR3: CASSLNRGDTEAFF
J: TRBJ1-2; size: few; D: -; length: 12; V: TRBV29-1; DNA: TGCAGCGTAAATTGGGGGGACTATGGCTACACCTTC; CDR3: CSVNWGDYGYTF
J: TRBJ2-5; size: -; D: -; length: 13; V: TRBV12-3/TRBV12-4; DNA: TGTGCCAGCCGAACCGGGACAACGGGGACCCAGTACTTC; CDR3: CASRTGTTGTQYF
J: TRBJ2-7; size: -; D: -; length: 11; V: TRBV29-1; DNA: TGCAGCGTTGGAGGGGGCTACGAGCAGTACTTC; CDR3: CSVGGGYEQYF
J: TRBJ1-4; size: -; D: TRBD1; length: 15; V: TRBV14; DNA: TGTGCCAGCAGCCCCTGGACAGGGGGGGATGAAAAACTGTTTTTT; CDR3: CASSPWTGGDEKLFF
J: TRBJ2-7; size: few; D: -; length: 14; V: TRBV20-1; DNA: TGCAGTGCTAGTCCTACGGGGAGCTCCTACGAGCAGTACTTC; CDR3: CSASPTGSSYEQYF
J: TRBJ1-5; size: -; D: -; length: 15; V: TRBV6-5; DNA: TGTGCCAGCAGCCGATACGGGGGAGGCAATCAGCCCCAGCATTTT; CDR3: CASSRYGGGNQPQHF
J: TRBJ2-2; size: -; D: TRBD2; length: 17; V: TRBV7-3; DNA: TGTGCCAGCAGCTTAACGGGAACTAGCGGGAGTCGGGGGGAGCTGTTTTTT; CDR3: CASSLTGTSGSRGELFF
J: TRBJ2-7; size: -; D: -; length: 16; V: TRBV6-5; DNA: TGTGCCAGCAGTTACTCGTGGGCTGGAGGTGTCTACGAGCAGTACTTC; CDR3: CASSYSWAGGVYEQYF
J: TRBJ2-7; size: -; D: -; length: 14; V: TRBV28; DNA: TGTGCCAGCAGTTTACATGGCAAGACCTACGAGCAGTACTTC; CDR3: CASSLHGKTYEQYF
J: TRBJ1-1; size: -; D: TRBD1; length: 11; V: TRBV20-1; DNA: TGCAGTGCAAGGGACAGGGGTGAAGCTTTCTTT; CDR3: CSARDRGEAFF
J: TRBJ1-1; size: -; D: -; length: 12; V: TRBV28; DNA: TGTGCCAGCAGCCTTTTGAACACTGAAGCTTTCTTT; CDR3: CASSLLNTEAFF
J: TRBJ2-2; size: -; D: -; length: 14; V: TRBV6-6; DNA: TGTGCCAGCAGTTGGACAGTCAACACCGGGGAGCTGTTTTTT; CDR3: CASSWTVNTGELFF
J: TRBJ2-7; size: -; D: TRBD2; length: 16; V: TRBV18; DNA: TGTGCCAGCTCACCACCGAATAGCGGGAGTAGCTACGAGCAGTACTTC; CDR3: CASSPPNSGSSYEQYF
J: TRBJ1-4; size: -; D: -; length: 15; V: TRBV13; DNA: TGTGCCAGCAGCTCCCTACGAGGCGCTAATGAAAAACTGTTTTTT; CDR3: CASSSLRGANEKLFF
J: TRBJ1-1; size: -; D: TRBD1; length: 18; V: TRBV27; DNA: TGTGCCAGCAGCTCTTCTATGGTTCAGGGGGCTCTCTACGCTGAAGCTTTCTTT; CDR3: CASSSSMVQGALYAEAFF